This T cell receptor beta chain was recovered during a study of blood T cells in healthy people across ages. This clonotype turned up a few times. A J-beta primer mix and a sample-barcoded 5' primer were used in a second PCR of about 7 to 12 cycles. TCRdb itself ran the 5' RACE reads through MiXCR, one entry per CDR3 protein. Altogether around 800,000 distinct CDR3 sequences are present, about half being singletons, with the ten largest covering 15% to 20%. Germline V gene data show CDR1 as DFQATT and CDR2 as SNEGSKA (reference sequence). The ends were cut back, 0 bases at V and 9 bases at J, with 12 bases in the middle. This CDR3 is 13 amino acids long.

This chain joins TRBV20-1 and TRBJ2-4; D unclear. This TCR was recovered from an elderly man in good health. Sequenced sample: blood. The CDR3 sequence is CSARDLGTSIQYF. The CDR3 nucleotides read TGCAGTGCTAGAGATCTGGGTACGAGCATTCAGTACTTC.